A single sample gave rise to the 11 T cell receptor beta chains below, sequenced in a study of vaccination and CD4 T cells after COVID-19. Noted treatment: approximately 9-day PBMC culture with coronavirus spike peptide pools or control peptides (ViraFEST assay). Sequencing of DNA taken from cultured CD4+ T cells relied on the Oncomine TCR Beta short-read assay. TCRdb recomputed calls from the PCR reads with MiXCR, one row per CDR3 protein. The table has some 14,000 distinct CDR3 sequences, 52% seen once; the top ten hold 6.5% to 9.5%. These receptors have no known antigen. Sequenced: CD4+ T cells from blood, cultured in vitro. The origin of the receptors is a human donor who had recovered from COVID-19.

The rearrangement uses TRBV5-5 and TRBJ2-5; perhaps D is TRBD1 or TRBD2 (5 bases each). This CDR3 spans 15 amino acids. Deletions cut 5 bases from V and 5 bases from J, with 19 bases between. The germline gives CDR1 SGHKS, CDR2 YYEKEE (reference sequence). CDR3 amino acids: CASRKIGTPGETQYF. The CDR3 DNA sequence: TGTGCCAGCAGGAAAATCGGGACCCCCGGCGAGACCCAGTACTTC.

The rearrangement joins TRBV10-3 to TRBJ1-1, with no clear D. There are 13 residues in the CDR3. V shed 6 bases and J shed 1 base, with 9 bases lying between them. Germline CDR1 ENHRY, CDR2 SYGVKD. The DNA for the CDR3 is TGTGCCATCAGCCGGAATGCGAACACTGAAGCTTTCTTT. Encoded protein: CAISRNANTEAFF.

This chain connects TRBV7-9 to TRBJ2-2, with D perhaps TRBD1 (7 bases). V shed 5 bases and J shed 5 bases, with 15 bases lying between them. Germline assignment: CDR1 SEHNR and CDR2 FQNEAQ (reference sequence). The CDR3 loop spans 15 amino acids. CDR3 sequence: CASSGGGAGTGELFF. CDR3 nucleotides: TGTGCCAGCAGCGGAGGGGGCGCTGGGACCGGGGAGCTGTTTTTT.

The chain uses TRBV6-5 and TRBJ2-7; no clear D. The CDR3 runs to 14 residues. Germline V gives CDR1 MNHEY, CDR2 SVGAGI. V was clipped by 4 bases and J by 0 bases, with 10 bases between them. CDR3 loop: CASSFQSFSYEQYF. Written as DNA, the CDR3 is TGTGCCAGCAGTTTTCAGTCCTTCTCCTACGAGCAGTACTTC.

This chain links TRBV20-1 with TRBJ1-1; 10 nucleotides agree with TRBD1. This CDR3 is 12 amino acids long. The junction had 2 bases not matched to a gene; V was cut back by 6 bases and J by 4 bases. Germline-derived CDR1 and CDR2 are DFQATT and SNEGSKA (reference sequence). The CDR3 spells CSADRGLTEAFF. As DNA, the CDR3 is TGCAGTGCCGACAGGGGGCTCACTGAAGCTTTCTTT.

This clonotype was detected only a few times. This chain links TRBV6-5 with TRBJ2-7; D is possibly TRBD2 (5 bases). Germline V gene lookup returns CDR1 MNHEY and CDR2 SVGAGI. The V end was cut by 2 bases, the J end by 2 bases, with 10 bases between. The CDR3 has 14 residues. The CDR3 nucleotides read TGTGCCAGCAGTTACAGGGAGACGACCTACGAGCAGTACTTC. As protein: CASSYRETTYEQYF.

This clonotype was seen a few times. This rearrangement joins TRBV6-1 to TRBJ2-1; no definite D call. Germline CDR1 is MNHNS and CDR2 is SASEGT. The CDR3 extends over 12 amino acids. Between the trimmed V and J ends, which lost 10 bases and 2 bases, there was a span of 9 bases. The CDR3 coding sequence is TGTGCCATCGGAGAAACCTACAATGAGCAGTTCTTC. This encodes CAIGETYNEQFF.

This clonotype was detected a few times. The CDR3 here is CATSRWRKRGVTDTQYF. CDR3 coding DNA: TGTGCCACCAGCAGATGGAGGAAGAGGGGGGTCACAGATACGCAGTATTTT. The chain has TRBV15 and TRBJ2-3; TRBD1 or TRBD2 may be the D gene (6 bases each). This CDR3 spans 17 amino acids. Deletions cut 2 bases from V and 2 bases from J, with 17 bases between. Germline V CDR1 and CDR2: LNHNV, YYDKDF (reference sequence).

J is TRBJ1-5 and V is TRBV19, with D unclear. This CDR3 has 12 amino acids. The germline V gene encodes CDR1 LNHDA and CDR2 SQIVND (reference sequence). V lost 1 base and J lost 7, with 5 bases in between. Written as DNA, the CDR3 is TGTGCCAGTAGTATAGTTGGACAGCCCCAGCATTTT. Encoded protein: CASSIVGQPQHF.

By proportion, this clonotype is large. The V and J genes are TRBV7-2 and TRBJ2-7, with 8 positions matching TRBD1. This CDR3 comprises 15 residues. Trimming removed 1 base from V and 5 bases from J; junction bases left unmatched: 7. Germline V gene data show CDR1 as SGHTA and CDR2 as FQGNSA. The CDR3 coding sequence is TGTGCCAGCAGCTTAGTAGGGGGACAGGCCAACGAGCAGTACTTC. Amino acids: CASSLVGGQANEQYF.

In this sample, this clonotype turned up a few times. The chain recombines TRBV28 with TRBJ1-5, with 7 positions matching TRBD1. There are 15 residues in the CDR3. Trimming took 3 bases from V and 5 from J; bases not matched to a gene: 7. The V gene's germline CDR1 is MDHEN and CDR2 SYDVKM. In DNA form, the CDR3 reads TGTGCCAGCAGTTTGTACAGGGGATCCGATCAGCCCCAGCATTTT. Translation gives CASSLYRGSDQPQHF.